Below, one T cell receptor beta chain is given with its context. The assay was immunoSEQ multiplex PCR, and TCRdb's table has in-frame clones only and misses some. The table lists about 84,000 clones, approximately 84% of them singletons, with 2.5% to 3% in the top ten. This record comes from a study of OX40 agonist ivuxolimab in advanced cancers. Study information: Patients enrolled in dose escalation were diagnosed with hepatocellular carcinoma, melanoma, renal cell or head and neck cancer.

The V end was cut by 3 bases, the J end by 4 bases, with 9 bases between. The CDR3 has 14 residues. The germline gives CDR1 ENHRY, CDR2 SYGVKD. The sequence came from an adult with an advanced solid tumor such as melanoma, head and neck, liver or kidney cancer. Sequenced here: CD4+ or CD8+ T cells sorted from blood, sampled in a trial of the OX40 agonist ivuxolimab. The V call is TRBV10-3, the J call TRBJ2-2; either TRBD1 or TRBD2 may fit D (5 bases each). The CDR3 region is CAISEEGSTGELFF. Here the CDR3 DNA reads TGTGCCATCAGTGAAGAGGGGAGCACCGGGGAGCTGTTTTTT.